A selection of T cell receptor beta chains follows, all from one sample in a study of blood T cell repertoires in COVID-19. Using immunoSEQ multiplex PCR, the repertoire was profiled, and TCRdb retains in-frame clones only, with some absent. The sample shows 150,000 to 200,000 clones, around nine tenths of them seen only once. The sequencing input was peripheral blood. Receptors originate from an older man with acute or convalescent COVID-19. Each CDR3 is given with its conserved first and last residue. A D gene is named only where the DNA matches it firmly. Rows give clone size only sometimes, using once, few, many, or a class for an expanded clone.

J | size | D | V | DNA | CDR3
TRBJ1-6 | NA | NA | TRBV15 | TGTGCCACCAGCAGAGGTAGTTTGGCCCTCCACTTT | CATSRGSLALHF
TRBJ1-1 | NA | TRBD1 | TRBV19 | TGTGCCAGTAGTAAGGGACAGGATTTGCCTGAAGCTTTCTTT | CASSKGQDLPEAFF
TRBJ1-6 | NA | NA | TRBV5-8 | TGTGCCAGCAGCCTTCACGGGAGCTCCCTGGGCACACCCCTCCACTTT | CASSLHGSSLGTPLHF
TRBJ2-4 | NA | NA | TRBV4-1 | TGCGCCAGCAGCCCCTTGGGACTGGAGGGAAACATTCAGTACTTC | CASSPLGLEGNIQYF
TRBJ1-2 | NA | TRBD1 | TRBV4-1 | TGCGCCAGCAGCCAAGCGTTTAGGACAGGGCGTAATGGCTACACCTTC | CASSQAFRTGRNGYTF
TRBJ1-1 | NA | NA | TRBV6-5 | TGTGCCAGCAGGCTACAGGCACAAGGAGGGGAAGCTTTCTTT | CASRLQAQGGEAFF
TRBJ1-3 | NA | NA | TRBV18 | TGTGCCAGCTCCTGGGCGGGGCAAACTGGAAACACCATATATTTT | CASSWAGQTGNTIYF
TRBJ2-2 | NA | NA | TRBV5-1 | TGCGCCAGCACCATCAACACCGGGGAGCTGTTTTTT | CASTINTGELFF
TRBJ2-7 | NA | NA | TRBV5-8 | TGTGCCAGCAGCTTGGACTTATCCTACGAGCAGTACTTC | CASSLDLSYEQYF
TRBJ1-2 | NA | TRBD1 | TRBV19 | TGTGCCAGTAGTATCCGTCAGGGGGTCTCCGGCTACACCTTC | CASSIRQGVSGYTF
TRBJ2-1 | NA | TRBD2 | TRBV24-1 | TGTGCCACCAGTGATCCGCCTGGGAGCGGGGGGTGGAATGAGCAGTTCTTC | CATSDPPGSGGWNEQFF
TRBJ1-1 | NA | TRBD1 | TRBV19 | TGTGCCAGTAGTCCTGAGACAGGGCGGGCTTTCTTT | CASSPETGRAFF
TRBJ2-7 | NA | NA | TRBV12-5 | TGTGCTAGTGGTTCCCCAAGCCTAGTCGAGCAGTACTTC | CASGSPSLVEQYF
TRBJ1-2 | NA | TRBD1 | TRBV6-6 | TGTGCCAGCAGGGAGACGGACAGGGGCTATGGCTACACCTTC | CASRETDRGYGYTF
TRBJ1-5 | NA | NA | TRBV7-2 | TGTGCCAGCAGCCTGACAGGAGCCTACAATCAGCCCCAGCATTTT | CASSLTGAYNQPQHF
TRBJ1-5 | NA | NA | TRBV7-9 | TGTGCCAGCAGCTTATTCGGGAGCAGCAATCAGCCCCAGCATTTT | CASSLFGSSNQPQHF
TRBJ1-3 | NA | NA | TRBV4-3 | TGCGCCAGCAGCCAAGTTTTGGGACAAGTTAGAAACACCATATATTTT | CASSQVLGQVRNTIYF
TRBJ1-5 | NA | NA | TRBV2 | TGTGCCAGCAGTGAGGGCAGGGGAGTTCAGCCCCAGCATTTT | CASSEGRGVQPQHF
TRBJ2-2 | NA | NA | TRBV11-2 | TGTGCCAGCAGCTTCCCTAACACCGGGGAGCTGTTTTTT | CASSFPNTGELFF
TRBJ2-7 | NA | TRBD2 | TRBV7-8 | TGTGCCAGCAGCTCCGGGACTAGCAGACACTACGAGCAGTACTTC | CASSSGTSRHYEQYF
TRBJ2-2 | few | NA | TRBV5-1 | TGCGCCAGCAGCTTGGTTGTAGGGGAAGGCGGGGAGCTGTTTTTT | CASSLVVGEGGELFF
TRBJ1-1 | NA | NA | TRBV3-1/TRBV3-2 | TGTGCCAGCAGTCCGCCGGGGAACACTGAAGCTTTCTTT | CASSPPGNTEAFF
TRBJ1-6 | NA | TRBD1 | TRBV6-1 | TGTGCCAGCAGTGAAAGGTCACAGGGGGATTCACCCCTCCACTTT | CASSERSQGDSPLHF
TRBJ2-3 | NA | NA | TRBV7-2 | TGTGCCAGCAGCCAGGATGCAGGCACAGATACGCAGTATTTT | CASSQDAGTDTQYF
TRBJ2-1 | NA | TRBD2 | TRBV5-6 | TGTGCCAGCAGCTTGGAGGCTAGCGGGAGTGGGGCCTACAATGAGCAGTTCTTC | CASSLEASGSGAYNEQFF
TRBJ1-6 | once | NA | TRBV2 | TGTGCCAGCAGTGTCACGGAGAGCTCCTATAATTCACCCCTCCACTTT | CASSVTESSYNSPLHF
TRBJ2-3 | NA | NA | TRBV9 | TGTGCCAGCAGCGTAGAAGGGGGTCTGGGAGATACGCAGTATTTT | CASSVEGGLGDTQYF
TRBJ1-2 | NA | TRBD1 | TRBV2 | TGTGCCAGCACCCGAGACAGGGACGACAACTATGGCTACACCTTC | CASTRDRDDNYGYTF
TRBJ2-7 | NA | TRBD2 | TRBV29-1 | TGCAGCGTTGGTTCCCTAGCGGGTGGTCTCTACGAGCAGTACTTC | CSVGSLAGGLYEQYF
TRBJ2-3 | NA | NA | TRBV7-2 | TGTGCCAGCAGCCCAAGCGTCGCGGCAGATACGCAGTATTTT | CASSPSVAADTQYF
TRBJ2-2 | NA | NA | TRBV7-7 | TGTGCTAGCAGCCCCCAGACAGGGAACACCGGGGAGCTGTTTTTT | CASSPQTGNTGELFF
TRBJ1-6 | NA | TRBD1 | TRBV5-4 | TGTGCCAGCAGCCCTCAGGGGGCTTCCTATAATTCACCCCTCCACTTT | CASSPQGASYNSPLHF
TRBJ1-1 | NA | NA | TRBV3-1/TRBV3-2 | TGTGCCAGCAGCGGACTTGACGCGAACACTGAAGCTTTCTTT | CASSGLDANTEAFF
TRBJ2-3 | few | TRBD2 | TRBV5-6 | TGTGCCAGCAGCTTCGGTTTAGCGGGAGTCATCGCAGATACGCAGTATTTT | CASSFGLAGVIADTQYF
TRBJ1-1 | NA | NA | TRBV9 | TGTGCCAGCAGCGTAGCCGGGTCCGAAGCTTTCTTT | CASSVAGSEAFF
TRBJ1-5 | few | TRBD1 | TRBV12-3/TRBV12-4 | TGTGCCAGCAGGGCGACAGGGGACCAGCCCCAGCATTTT | CASRATGDQPQHF
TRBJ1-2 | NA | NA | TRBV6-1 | TGTGCCAGCAGTGACCCTTGGGGGGAAGACTATGGCTACACCTTC | CASSDPWGEDYGYTF
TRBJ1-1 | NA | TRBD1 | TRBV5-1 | TGCGCCAGCAGCCCAACAGACAGGGGATACGGGGCTTTCTTT | CASSPTDRGYGAFF
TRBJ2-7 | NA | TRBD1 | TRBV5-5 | TGTGCCAGCAGCTCGACCGGGACAGGGGCTTCCTACGAGCAGTACTTC | CASSSTGTGASYEQYF
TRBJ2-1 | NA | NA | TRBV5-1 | TGCGCCAGCAGCTTGAGCCCAAACAATGAGCAGTTCTTC | CASSLSPNNEQFF
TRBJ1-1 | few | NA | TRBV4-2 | TGTGCCAGCAGTGTTAGGGGCACTGAAGCTTTCTTT | CASSVRGTEAFF
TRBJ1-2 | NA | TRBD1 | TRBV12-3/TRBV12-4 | TGTGCCAGCAGCCTGGGACAGGGAAGGTACTACACCTTC | CASSLGQGRYYTF
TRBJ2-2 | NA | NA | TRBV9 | TGTGCCAGCACTCCGGGACTTAGCGTATCCGGGGAGCTGTTTTTT | CASTPGLSVSGELFF
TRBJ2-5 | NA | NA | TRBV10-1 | TGCGCCAGCAGTGAGCAGAGAGGAGAGACCCAGTACTTC | CASSEQRGETQYF
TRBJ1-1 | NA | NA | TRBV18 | TGTGCCAGCCGGGGGGACTGGGGACAAGAAGCTTTCTTT | CASRGDWGQEAFF
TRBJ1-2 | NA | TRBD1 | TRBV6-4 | TGTGCCAGCAGGGGACAGCTTCCCCATGGGTACTATGGCTACACCTTC | CASRGQLPHGYYGYTF
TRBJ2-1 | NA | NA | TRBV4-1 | TGCGCCAGCAGCCAAGCCGGTATGTCCTACAATGAGCAGTTCTTC | CASSQAGMSYNEQFF
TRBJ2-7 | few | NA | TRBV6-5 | TGTGCCAGCAGCCCAGACCCAGGCCACCCCTACGAGCAGTACTTC | CASSPDPGHPYEQYF
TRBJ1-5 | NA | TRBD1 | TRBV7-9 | TGTGCCAGCAGCTTAACAGGGGGGATCCCCCAGCATTTT | CASSLTGGIPQHF
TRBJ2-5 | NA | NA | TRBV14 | TGTGCCAGCAGCCAACAGCCGGGGGCCCAGTACTTC | CASSQQPGAQYF
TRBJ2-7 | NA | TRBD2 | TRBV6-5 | TGTGCCAGCGCTAGTAGCGGGTACTCCTACGAGCAGTACTTC | CASASSGYSYEQYF
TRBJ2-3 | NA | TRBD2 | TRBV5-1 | TGCGCCAGCAGCTTGGATCTAGCGGGAGTGGCAGATACGCAGTATTTT | CASSLDLAGVADTQYF
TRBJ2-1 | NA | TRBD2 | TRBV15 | TGTGCCACCAGCCGGGGGCGGGAGGGGCACAATGAGCAGTTCTTC | CATSRGREGHNEQFF